The next 15 T cell receptor beta chains were all read from a single sample in a study of T cell repertoires in cytomegalovirus infection. Their specific antigens are unknown. Via MiXCR, TCRdb re-called the reads, giving one row per CDR3 protein. The table has 550,000 to 850,000 distinct CDR3 sequences, about 30% seen once. This specimen consisted of cultured PBMCs, obtained from culture after CMV antigen stimulation. Every receptor here comes from a human donor in good health (CMV status not recorded). Some clones in this sample may be carry-over from other donors' samples.

This clonotype has at least ten counts. This chain joins TRBV7-2 and TRBJ1-2; possibly TRBD1 for D (6 bases). Trimming pared 4 bases from V and 8 bases from J, leaving 20 bases between. CDR1 and CDR2 (germline): SGHTA, FQGNSA. The CDR3 is 15 amino acids. The CDR3 is CASSSFRTDLRGYTF. The CDR3 DNA reads as TGTGCCAGCAGCTCGTTTCGGACAGACTTGAGGGGCTACACCTTC.

The chain is built from TRBV5-1 and TRBJ2-1, with TRBD2 matching over 7 bases. The germline V gene encodes CDR1 SGHRS and CDR2 YFSETQ. The CDR3 has 14 amino acids. J lost 5 bases, V lost 2 bases, and 4 bases had no gene match. For the CDR3, the DNA is TGCGCCAGCAGCTTCGGGACTACTGACAATGAGCAGTTCTTC. It specifies CASSFGTTDNEQFF.

The chain employs TRBV4-1 and TRBJ1-1; D gene ambiguous. V dropped 0 bases and J dropped 1 base, with 6 bases sitting between them. CDR1 and CDR2 from the germline V gene are MGHRA and YSYEKL. This CDR3 has 14 amino acids. CDR3: CASSQEPRNTEAFF. CDR3 coding DNA: TGCGCCAGCAGCCAAGAGCCTCGGAACACTGAAGCTTTCTTT.

As to this clonotype: Germline and junction disagree at one end, which may indicate a read error. The gene calls are TRBV7-2 and TRBJ1-1; D call uncertain. This CDR3 is built from 14 residues. Germline V gene data show CDR1 as SGHTA and CDR2 as FQGNSA. CDR3 residues: CASSLDGLGTEALF. CDR3 in DNA: TGTGCCAGCAGCTTAGATGGTTTGGGCACGGAAGCTTTGTTT.

The chain has TRBV7-2 and TRBJ2-5; 9 bases map to TRBD2. Trimming cost V 5 bases and J 5 bases; bases outside gene matches: 15. Per the germline V gene, CDR1 is SGHTA and CDR2 is FQGNSA. The CDR3 length is 17 residues. The CDR3 region is CASSRAHSGSGDETQYF. As DNA, the CDR3 is TGTGCCAGCAGCCGGGCCCATAGCGGGAGCGGGGATGAGACCCAGTACTTC.

This clonotype was detected ten times or more. For the CDR3, the DNA is TGTGCCAGCAGCTTAGGGGGGATGAACACTGAAGCTTTCTTT. Its protein is CASSLGGMNTEAFF. The V and J genes are TRBV7-2 and TRBJ1-1; D perhaps matches TRBD1 (5 bases). Germline V gene data show CDR1 as SGHTA and CDR2 as FQGNSA. Trimming removed 1 base at V and 0 bases at J, with 6 bases between. The CDR3 is 14 amino acids.

This clonotype appeared a few times. V is TRBV12-3 or TRBV12-4 and J is TRBJ2-5; perhaps TRBD1 as D (6 bases). CDR3 length equals 13 residues. The V gene lost 7 bases and the J gene lost 5 bases, with 14 bases spanning the gap. This chain's CDR3 is CASTLLQGETQYF. The CDR3 DNA is TGTGCCAGCACCCTTCTCCAGGGGGAGACCCAGTACTTC.

This clonotype occurred a few times. The CDR3 sequence is CAITPGSRIQEQYF. As DNA, the CDR3 is TGTGCCATCACTCCGGGGTCAAGGATCCAAGAGCAGTACTTC. This rearrangement joins TRBV10-3 to TRBJ2-7; D might be TRBD2 (5 bases). The germline CDR1 and CDR2 sequences are ENHRY and SYGVKD. V was shortened by 7 bases and J by 7 bases, with 20 bases between the two germline ends. The CDR3 sequence is 14 residues long.

The chain is built from TRBV11-2 and TRBJ2-7; D is uncertain. Per the germline V gene, CDR1 is SGHAT and CDR2 is FQNNGV. This CDR3 is 14 amino acids long. V lost 6 bases and J 4 bases, leaving 16 bases between the germline ends. CDR3 protein: CASRAPGQGYEQYF. The CDR3 coding sequence is TGTGCCAGCAGGGCCCCCGGCCAAGGTTACGAGCAGTACTTC.

The J gene is TRBJ2-7, the V gene TRBV20-1; 7 bases map to TRBD2. Trimming took 2 bases from V and 0 from J; bases not matched to a gene: 10. The CDR3 runs to 16 residues. Germline assignment: CDR1 DFQATT and CDR2 SNEGSKA (reference sequence). The CDR3 region is CSARIGRAGSSYEQYF. CDR3 bases: TGCAGTGCTAGAATCGGGCGAGCGGGAAGCTCCTACGAGCAGTACTTC.

The chain links TRBV7-6 to TRBJ2-2; 10 bases fit TRBD2. The length of the CDR3 is 17 residues. After removal of 5 bases from V and 2 bases from J, the junction contained 8 bases not matched to a gene. The V gene's germline CDR1 is SGHVS and CDR2 FNYEAQ. CDR3 nucleotides: TGTGCCAGCAGCCCCGGGCCTAGCGGGGGAAACACCGGGGAGCTGTTTTTT. Its protein product is CASSPGPSGGNTGELFF. Full variable domain (outside the CDR3, taken from reference TRBV7-6 and TRBJ2-2): GAGVSQSPRYKVTKRGQDVALRCDPISGHVSLYWYRQALGQGPEFLTYFNYEAQQDKSGLPNDRFSAERPEGSISTLTIQRTEQRDSAMYRCASSPGPSGGNTGELFFGEGSRLTVL.

The chain combines TRBV15 with TRBJ1-5; possibly TRBD1 for D (6 bases). The CDR3 extends over 15 amino acids. The V end lost 2 bases, the J end lost 0 bases, and 8 bases lay between the germline ends. Germline V gives CDR1 LNHNV, CDR2 YYDKDF (reference sequence). The CDR3: CATSRKGDSNQPQHF. CDR3 nucleotides: TGTGCCACCAGCAGAAAGGGGGATAGCAATCAGCCCCAGCATTTT.

This rearrangement joins TRBV7-6 to TRBJ1-2; D gene ambiguous. Trimming took 5 bases from V and 4 from J, leaving 17 bases between them. Germline CDR1 SGHVS, CDR2 FNYEAQ. This CDR3 comprises 15 residues. CDR3 in DNA: TGTGCCAGCAGCCCCATACCCGACATTTCCTATGGCTACACCTTC. The encoded protein is CASSPIPDISYGYTF. The full variable domain, its missing parts supplied by reference TRBV7-6 and TRBJ1-2, is GAGVSQSPRYKVTKRGQDVALRCDPISGHVSLYWYRQALGQGPEFLTYFNYEAQQDKSGLPNDRFSAERPEGSISTLTIQRTEQRDSAMYRCASSPIPDISYGYTFGSGTRLTVV.

This clonotype was picked up a small number of times. V usage is TRBV7-9 and J usage is TRBJ1-2, with D possibly matching TRBD1 (5 bases). V shed 5 bases and J shed 9 bases, with 19 bases lying between them. Germline V gives CDR1 SEHNR, CDR2 FQNEAQ (reference sequence). There are 14 residues in the CDR3. As DNA, the CDR3 is TGTGCCAGCAGCCAAGGGGCGACTTGGGATCGCTACACCTTC. Translated: CASSQGATWDRYTF.

This clonotype has at least ten counts. The V gene is TRBV7-2, the J gene TRBJ2-7; possible D gene TRBD2, 6 bases. CDR1 and CDR2 from the germline V gene are SGHTA and FQGNSA. Between the trimmed V and J ends, which lost 3 bases and 1 base, there was a span of 10 bases. The CDR3 runs 14 residues. The CDR3 coding sequence is TGTGCCAGCAGCTTTGGGACTGCATCCTACGAGCAGTACTTC. The encoded protein is CASSFGTASYEQYF.